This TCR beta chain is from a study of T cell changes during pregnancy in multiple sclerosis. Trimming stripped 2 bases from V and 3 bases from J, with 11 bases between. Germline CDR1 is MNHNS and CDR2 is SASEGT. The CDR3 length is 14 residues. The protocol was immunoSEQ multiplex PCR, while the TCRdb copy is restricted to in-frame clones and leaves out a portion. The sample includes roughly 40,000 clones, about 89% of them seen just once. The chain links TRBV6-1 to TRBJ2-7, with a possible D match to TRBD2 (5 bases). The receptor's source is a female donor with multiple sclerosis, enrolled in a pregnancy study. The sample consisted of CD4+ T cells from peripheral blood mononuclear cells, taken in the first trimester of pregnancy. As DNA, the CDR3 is TGTGCCAGCAGTGAATGGGGAGAAATCTACGAGCAGTACTTC. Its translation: CASSEWGEIYEQYF.